This is a list of T cell receptor beta chains from one sample in a study of neurological immune-mediated disorders. In TCRdb, the 5' RACE reads were re-called with MiXCR into one record per CDR3 protein. The sample yields about 59,000 distinct CDR3 sequences, approximately 11% seen once. The sequenced material came from PBMCs. Every receptor here comes from a woman aged 55-69 years with HTLV-1-associated myelopathy (HAM/TSP). The conserved cysteine and the conserved F or W are not part of the CDR3 here. The size of a clone is reported for some rows only, either as once, few or many, or as a class for expanded clones.

many TRBV20-1 SARRTAWSEQY
NA TRBV4-2 VSSSRPPAEAADTQY
many TRBV28 ASNPGSLLSNEQF
NA TRBV9 ASSHGGGTGGGTEAF
many TRBV20-1 SAVPGGRTDTQY
many TRBV20-1 SARQPGYDTQY
few TRBV5-1 ASSLETGGDTEAF
many TRBV11-2 ASSLYLGELF
few TRBV5-1 ASSLALAGTGRETQY
many TRBV7-9 ASSLGISGTANSPLH
many TRBV20-1 SAPKMTSGETQY
many TRBV20-1 SAAFRTGIVNSPLH
many TRBV6-1 ASSPEGTYGYT
many TRBV28 ASSPVGAGGLPRQY
many TRBV5-1 ASSLFWAQDNEQF
many TRBV5-1 ASSLDSLSYNEQF
many TRBV7-9 ASSLGLGADTDTQY
many TRBV5-1 ASSVTGLNTEAF
many TRBV15 ATGRDSSVATQY
many TRBV5-1 ASSYTGGAYEQY
many TRBV2 ASSEGLRIVEKLF
many TRBV25-1 ASSEAGRTSPQY
many TRBV29-1 SVEDYDGLVGGRGYT
NA TRBV6-4 ATSCGSADTQY
many TRBV5-6 ASSLTGPGANVLT
many TRBV20-1 SAVQAAGEQY
many TRBV12-3/TRBV12-4 ASSLAGFGEQF
NA TRBV5-1 ASSLTSGYSYEQY
many TRBV2 ASVGNEQF
NA TRBV20-1 SARDPGAVANVPT
NA TRBV20-1 SARTSGRSLAKNIQY
NA TRBV5-6 ASSLVGTSGVETQY
many TRBV29-1 SVISLGGSYNEQF
few TRBV12-3/TRBV12-4 ASSFSPGKGLDAYGYT
many TRBV5-5 ASSLDPGAGGYT
many TRBV10-3 AISESWLSISTDTQY
many TRBV4-1 ASSQDFGGTDTQY
NA TRBV7-8 ATLSRGAANEKLF
many TRBV6-6 ASSYSFAYPGNYEQY
many TRBV11-3 ASSLNLRETQY
few TRBV12-3/TRBV12-4 ASSPTVPGRADNEQF
many TRBV20-1 SARVLGGATQY
many TRBV5-1 ASSSGGGVSYEQY
many TRBV6-5 ASSRGQGATDTQY
many TRBV27 ASSTTSLREQF
many TRBV4-1 ASSRNDLGLTNTGELF
many TRBV30 AWRSLLGYT
many TRBV5-6 ASSLRARSNQPQH
many TRBV7-3 ASSLIPGTGETQY
many TRBV29-1 SVDGDGTYEQY
many TRBV27 ASSLEGRGRDTQY
NA TRBV12-3/TRBV12-4 ASSLRDSGLPEAF
many TRBV12-3/TRBV12-4 ASSFSGTSSLPQH